The sequence of this T cell receptor beta chain was determined in a study of blood T cell repertoires in COVID-19. Across the whole study: Sites across the United States, Italy and Spain contributed samples from acute and convalescent COVID-19.

Clones were sequenced by immunoSEQ multiplex PCR, and TCRdb holds only the in-frame ones, with some missing. The sample lists 100,000 or so clones, around 79% occurring once. This CDR3 contains 22 residues. The clonotype was recovered from a human donor in a cohort sampled during active COVID-19. The chain couples TRBV21-1 to TRBJ2-7; no DNA check was done on the table's D call, TRBD1. TRBV21-1 is a pseudogene locus. Specimen: peripheral blood. In DNA form, the CDR3 reads TGTGCCAGCAGGGAACCGGGACAGGCCTGGGATACAGATCTTGGGGCGACCTACGAGCAGTACTTC. As protein: CASREPGQAWDTDLGATYEQYF.